The 8 T cell receptor beta chains given below trace back to one sample, sequenced in a study of blood T cell repertoires in COVID-19. TCRdb keeps only in-frame clones here, not all; method: immunoSEQ multiplex PCR. The sample lists about 210,000 clones, roughly 86% occurring once. Material for sequencing was peripheral blood. The receptors were sampled from a woman in her fifties or sixties with active or convalescent COVID-19.

This sequence joins TRBV5-1 and TRBJ2-3; 8 bases are shared with TRBD2. With V trimmed by 3 bases and J by 1 base, 7 bases remained unmatched. Per the germline V gene, CDR1 is SGHRS and CDR2 is YFSETQ. The CDR3 covers 16 residues. For the CDR3, the DNA is TGCGCCAGCAGCTCCTCACTAGCGGTGGGCACAGATACGCAGTATTTT. Its translation: CASSSSLAVGTDTQYF.

This clone has only a few counts. This rearrangement joins TRBV6-6 to TRBJ1-5; D is undetermined. Deletions cut 4 bases from V and 3 bases from J, with 10 bases between. The germline V gene has CDR1 MNHNY and CDR2 SVGAGI (reference sequence). The CDR3 runs 14 residues. The CDR3 DNA reads TGTGCCAGCAGTTCGGCGGAAATCAATCAGCCCCAGCATTTT. Its protein is CASSSAEINQPQHF.

This chain uses TRBV5-1 with TRBJ2-5; tentative D call: TRBD1 (6 bases). The V gene's germline CDR1 is SGHRS and CDR2 YFSETQ. This CDR3 has 15 amino acids. The germline V and J ends were trimmed by 1 base and 2 bases, with 12 bases remaining between them. For the CDR3, the DNA is TGCGCCAGCAGCTTGCACCCCAGGGGTCAAGAGACCCAGTACTTC. Its protein is CASSLHPRGQETQYF.

The chain carries TRBV3-1 (or the pseudogene TRBV3-2) and TRBJ1-1; 7 bases line up with TRBD1. CDR3 length: 12 residues. CDR1 is LGHDT and CDR2 is YNNKEL in the germline V gene (reference sequence). V lost 6 bases to trimming and J lost 5 bases; unmatched junction nucleotides: 3. For the CDR3, the DNA is TGTGCCAGCAGGCAACAGGGGACTGAAGCTTTCTTT. It yields the protein CASRQQGTEAFF.

This clone was detected a few times. J is TRBJ2-3 and V is TRBV24-1; 10 nucleotides match TRBD2. The CDR3 has 18 residues. Germline CDR1 KGHDR, CDR2 SFDVKD. V was clipped by 5 bases and J by 5 bases; unmatched bases: 15. Written as DNA, the CDR3 is TGTGCCACCAGTGCCCTTGGAGCGGGAGGGCCGGGAGAAGATACGCAGTATTTT. Translating it yields CATSALGAGGPGEDTQYF.

The chain joins TRBV5-1 to TRBJ1-2; tentative D call: TRBD1 (6 bases). The germline V gene encodes CDR1 SGHRS and CDR2 YFSETQ. Trimming removed 3 bases at V and 7 bases at J, with 10 bases between. The CDR3 runs to 12 residues. The CDR3 is CASSSARGGYTF. The DNA of the CDR3 is TGCGCCAGCAGCTCCGCCAGGGGTGGCTACACCTTC.

The rearrangement links TRBV7-6 to TRBJ2-5, with 8 bases identical to TRBD1. This CDR3 is 13 amino acids long. V dropped 6 bases and J dropped 5; count of bases not matched to a gene: 5. Germline V CDR1 and CDR2: SGHVS, FNYEAQ. Here the CDR3 reads CASSPRQGETQYF. The DNA of the CDR3 is TGTGCCAGCAGTCCACGACAGGGGGAGACCCAGTACTTC.

The chain has TRBV5-1 and TRBJ1-6; TRBD1 matches at 8 bases. The CDR3 loop spans 17 amino acids. J was trimmed by 1 base and V by 3 bases; bases with no gene match: 6. Germline V lookup: CDR1 SGHRS, CDR2 YFSETQ. The CDR3 DNA is TGCGCCAGCAGCTCCGGACAGGGCGGATCCTATAATTCACCCCTCCACTTT. As protein: CASSSGQGGSYNSPLHF.